This entry concerns a single TCR beta chain. The source of the sample is a study of blood T cell repertoires in COVID-19. Study as a whole: Material from acute and convalescent COVID-19 was sourced from the United States, Italy and Spain. PBMCs, B-cell-depleted T cells, or T cells were the source of the cDNA or gDNA that made up the material.

CDR1 is MNHEY, CDR2 SVGAGI, per germline. V lost 7 bases to trimming and J lost 2 bases, with 15 bases between them. The CDR3 extends over 14 amino acids. Authors' methods: By means of reference gene primer amplification, nucleated cell counts were estimated. Generated by immunoSEQ multiplex PCR, the TCRdb table keeps only in-frame clones and is missing some. V and J calls and clone size are as listed in that table; D and trimming were resolved from the DNA. The sample includes 150,000 to 200,000 clones, under 80% of them seen just once. The V and J genes are TRBV6-5 and TRBJ2-7; TRBD2 might be the D (7 bases). The origin of this receptor is a woman older than 75 with acute or convalescent COVID-19. Material for sequencing was peripheral blood. The CDR3 protein is CASTTGGRAYEQYF. As DNA, the CDR3 is TGTGCCAGCACGACGGGGGGCCGAGCCTACGAGCAGTACTTC.